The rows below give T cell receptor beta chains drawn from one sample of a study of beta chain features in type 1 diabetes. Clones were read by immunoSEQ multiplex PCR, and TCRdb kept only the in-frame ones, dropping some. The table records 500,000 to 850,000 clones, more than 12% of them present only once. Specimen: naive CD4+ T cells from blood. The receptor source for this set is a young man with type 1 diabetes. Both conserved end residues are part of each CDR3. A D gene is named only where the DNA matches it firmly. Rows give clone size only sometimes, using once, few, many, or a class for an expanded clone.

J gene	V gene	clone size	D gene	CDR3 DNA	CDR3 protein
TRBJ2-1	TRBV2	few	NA	TGTGCCAGCAGTTCGGACAGCCAGGAGCAGTTCTTC	CASSSDSQEQFF
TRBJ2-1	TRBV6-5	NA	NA	TGTGCCAGCAGTTACAAAGGCCCAGGCTCCTACAATGAGCAGTTCTTC	CASSYKGPGSYNEQFF
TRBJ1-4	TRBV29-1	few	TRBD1	TGCAGCGCGTTTACAGGGGCCAATAATGAAAAACTGTTTTTT	CSAFTGANNEKLFF
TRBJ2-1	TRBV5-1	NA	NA	TGCGCCAGCAGCTTGGACAGATCGGTATTCTTC	CASSLDRSVFF
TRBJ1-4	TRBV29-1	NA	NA	TGCAGCGTGGGGTCGGCCCCTAATGAAAAACTGTTTTTT	CSVGSAPNEKLFF
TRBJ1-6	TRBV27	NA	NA	TGTGCCAGCAGTTTGGGGGGCCGCGGCCGCTCACCCCTCCACTTT	CASSLGGRGRSPLHF
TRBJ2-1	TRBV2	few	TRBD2	TGTGCCAGCAGGGAGACTAGCGGGAGGAACAATGAGCAGTTCTTC	CASRETSGRNNEQFF
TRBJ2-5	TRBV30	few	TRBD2	TGTGCCTGGAGTGTACGGGAGGGTATCGCAGAGACCCAGTACTTC	CAWSVREGIAETQYF
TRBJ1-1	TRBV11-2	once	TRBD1	TGTGCCAGCAGCTTAGGTGGGGACAGCGAAGCTTTCTTT	CASSLGGDSEAFF
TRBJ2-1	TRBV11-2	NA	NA	TGTGCCAGCAGCTTAGAAAGGGGGATTTACAATGAGCAGTTCTTC	CASSLERGIYNEQFF
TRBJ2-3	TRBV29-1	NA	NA	TGCAGCGCGGGGACTGTCACAGATACGCAGTATTTT	CSAGTVTDTQYF
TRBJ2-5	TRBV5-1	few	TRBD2	TGCGCCAGCAGCGCTACGCGCGGCGGGAGCGGGGAGACCCAGTACTTC	CASSATRGGSGETQYF
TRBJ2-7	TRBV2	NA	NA	TGTGCCAGCAGTGAAGCCGAGGGTCGGCAGTACTTC	CASSEAEGRQYF
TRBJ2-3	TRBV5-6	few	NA	TGTGCCAGCAGCTTGCCCAGCACAGATACGCAGTATTTT	CASSLPSTDTQYF
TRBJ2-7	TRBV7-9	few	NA	TGTGCCAGCAGCTTAGGGGCCAGCGGGGAGCAGTACTTC	CASSLGASGEQYF
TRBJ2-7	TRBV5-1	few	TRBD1	TGCGCCAGCAGCCCCTCCGGGACAGGGGCCTACGAGCAGTACTTC	CASSPSGTGAYEQYF
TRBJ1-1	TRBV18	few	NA	TGTGCCAGCTCACCCCGGGTAGGCGGGGAGACTGAAGCTTTCTTT	CASSPRVGGETEAFF
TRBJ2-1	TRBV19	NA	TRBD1	TGTGCCAGTAGTATCCCGGGACAGGGATACAATGAGCAGTTCTTC	CASSIPGQGYNEQFF
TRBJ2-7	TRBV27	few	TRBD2	TGTGCCAGCAGGGCTAGCGGGATGGGCGAGCAGTACTTC	CASRASGMGEQYF
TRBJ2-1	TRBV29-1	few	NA	TGCAGCGTTGATAGCACAGCCCAGATCAATGAGCAGTTCTTC	CSVDSTAQINEQFF
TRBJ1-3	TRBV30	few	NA	TGTGCCTGGAACAGGGAAGGTGGAAACACCATATATTTT	CAWNREGGNTIYF
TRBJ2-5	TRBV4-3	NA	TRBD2	TGCGCCAGCAGCCAAGTAGAGACTAGCTCGGAGACCCAGTACTTC	CASSQVETSSETQYF
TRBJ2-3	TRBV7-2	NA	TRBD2	TGTGCCAGCAGCTTAGCGCTGACTAGCGGGAGCACAGATACGCAGTATTTT	CASSLALTSGSTDTQYF
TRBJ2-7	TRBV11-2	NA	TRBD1	TGTGCCACGGGACAGGGCGTATACGAGCAGTACTTC	CATGQGVYEQYF
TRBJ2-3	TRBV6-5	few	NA	TGTGCCAGCAGTCGGACAGCCCAGAGCACAGATACGCAGTATTTT	CASSRTAQSTDTQYF
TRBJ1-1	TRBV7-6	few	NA	TGTGCCAGCAGCTTAGTACAGAAGGACACTGAAGCTTTCTTT	CASSLVQKDTEAFF
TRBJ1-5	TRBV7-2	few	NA	TGTGCCAGCAGCTTCGAACGCAGGGGACAGCCCCAGCATTTT	CASSFERRGQPQHF
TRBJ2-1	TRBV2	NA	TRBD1	TGTGCCAGCAGCCAAGACAGGGGTGCTTTGAATGAGCAGTTCTTC	CASSQDRGALNEQFF
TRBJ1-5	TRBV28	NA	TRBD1	TGTGCCAGCAGTCCGATTCACAGGGGGTCAGGTCAGCCCCAGCATTTT	CASSPIHRGSGQPQHF
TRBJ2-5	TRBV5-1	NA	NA	TGCGCCAGCGCACGTCCCGGGGGGCGAGAGACCCAGTACTTC	CASARPGGRETQYF
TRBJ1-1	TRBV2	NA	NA	TGTGCCATACACAAGTATACTGAAGCTTTCTTT	CAIHKYTEAFF
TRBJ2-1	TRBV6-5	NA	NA	TGTGCCAGCAGTTACTTCGGGGGATCGCGCAATGAGCAGTTCTTC	CASSYFGGSRNEQFF
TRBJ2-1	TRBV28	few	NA	TGTGCCAGCAGTTTATCGGGGGTGGAATCCTACAATGAGCAGTTCTTC	CASSLSGVESYNEQFF
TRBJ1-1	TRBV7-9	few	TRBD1	TGTGCCAGCAGCGCAACGGGACAGGGAAGGAGGAACACTGAAGCTTTCTTT	CASSATGQGRRNTEAFF
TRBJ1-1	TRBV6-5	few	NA	TGTGCCAGCAGCAGACAGTTGAACACTGAAGCTTTCTTT	CASSRQLNTEAFF
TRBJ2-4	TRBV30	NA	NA	TGTGCCTGGAGTAGACTAAACATTCAGTACTTC	CAWSRLNIQYF
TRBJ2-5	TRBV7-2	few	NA	TGTGCCAGCAGCTTCGGGGGAACACCTGGGGAGACCCAGTACTTC	CASSFGGTPGETQYF
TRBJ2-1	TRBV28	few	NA	TGTGCCAGCAAAGCCAGCGACAACTACAATGAGCAGTTCTTC	CASKASDNYNEQFF
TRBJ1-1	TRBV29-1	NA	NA	TGCAGCCCCACGGGACTATATTCCATGAACACTGAAGCTTTCTTT	CSPTGLYSMNTEAFF
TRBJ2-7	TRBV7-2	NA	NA	TGTGCCAGCAGCTCATCAATCTGGGCAGACTACGAGCAGTACTTC	CASSSSIWADYEQYF
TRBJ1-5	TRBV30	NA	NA	TGTGCCTGGAGTGGGATAGCTCAGCCCCAGCATTTT	CAWSGIAQPQHF
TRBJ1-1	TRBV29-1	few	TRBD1	TGCAGCGTTGACGACAGGGCTGACACTGAAGCTTTCTTT	CSVDDRADTEAFF
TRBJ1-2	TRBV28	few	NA	TGTGCCAGCAGTTCGACGGATGGCTACACCTTC	CASSSTDGYTF
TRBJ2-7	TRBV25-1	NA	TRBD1	TGTGCCAGCAGTGAAGGGACAGGGGCCTACGAGCAGTACTTC	CASSEGTGAYEQYF
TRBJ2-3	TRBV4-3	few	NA	TGCGCCAGCAGCCCGGCGGGGTATGACACAGATACGCAGTATTTT	CASSPAGYDTDTQYF
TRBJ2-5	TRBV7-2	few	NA	TGTGCCAGCAGCTTTCGTGCTGGAGAGACCCAGTACTTC	CASSFRAGETQYF
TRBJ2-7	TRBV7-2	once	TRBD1	TGTGCCAGCAGCCGGACAGGGGCCTACGAGCAGTACTTC	CASSRTGAYEQYF